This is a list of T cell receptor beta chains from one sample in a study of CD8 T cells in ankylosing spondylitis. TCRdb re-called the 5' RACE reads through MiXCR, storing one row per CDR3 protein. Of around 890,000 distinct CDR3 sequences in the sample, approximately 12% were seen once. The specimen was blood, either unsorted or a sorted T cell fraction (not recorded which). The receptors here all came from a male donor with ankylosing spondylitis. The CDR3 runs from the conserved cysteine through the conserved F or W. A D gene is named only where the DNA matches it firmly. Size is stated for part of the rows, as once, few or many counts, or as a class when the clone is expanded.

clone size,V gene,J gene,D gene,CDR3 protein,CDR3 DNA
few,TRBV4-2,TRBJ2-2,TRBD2,CASSRRLAGDTGELFF,TGTGCCAGCAGCCGCCGACTAGCGGGAGACACCGGGGAGCTGTTTTTT
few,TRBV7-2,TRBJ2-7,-,CASSLNGPNLYEQYF,TGTGCCAGCAGCTTAAATGGGCCTAACCTCTACGAGCAGTACTTC
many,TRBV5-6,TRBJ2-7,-,CASSFRNGAPTYEQYF,TGTGCCAGCAGCTTTCGAAACGGGGCCCCGACCTACGAGCAGTACTTC
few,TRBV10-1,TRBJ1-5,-,CASNGAAGQPQHF,TGCGCCAGCAACGGGGCGGCAGGTCAGCCCCAGCATTTT
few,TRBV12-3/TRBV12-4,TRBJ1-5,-,CASSQEMMAYQHF,TGTGCCAGCAGTCAAGAGATGATGGCTTATCAGCATTTT
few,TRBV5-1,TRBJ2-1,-,CASRRTTTAIVNEQFF,TGCGCCAGCAGACGCACGACTACCGCAATAGTGAATGAGCAGTTCTTC
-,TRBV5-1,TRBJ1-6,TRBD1,CASSRTGTNSPLHF,TGCGCCAGCAGCCGGACAGGGACGAATTCACCCCTCCACTTT
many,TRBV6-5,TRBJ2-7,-,CASSYAGTTYEQYF,TGTGCCAGCAGTTATGCCGGGACGACCTACGAGCAGTACTTC
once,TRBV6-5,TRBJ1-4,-,CASSSGTYSLIEKLFF,TGTGCCAGCAGTTCCGGGACGTATAGCCTAATAGAAAAACTGTTTTTT
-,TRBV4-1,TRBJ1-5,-,CASSPGGSYSNQPQHF,TGCGCCAGCAGCCCAGGAGGCAGCTATAGCAATCAGCCCCAGCATTTT
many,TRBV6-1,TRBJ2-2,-,CASSPLFNTGELFF,TGTGCCAGCAGCCCCTTGTTCAACACCGGGGAGCTGTTTTTT
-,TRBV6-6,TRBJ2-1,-,CASSYSDNADEQFF,TGTGCCAGCAGTTACTCCGACAACGCTGATGAGCAGTTCTTC
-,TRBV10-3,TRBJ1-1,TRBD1,CAIRRTGTNTEAFF,TGTGCCATCAGGAGGACAGGAACGAACACTGAAGCTTTCTTT
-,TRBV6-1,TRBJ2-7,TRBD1,CASSRWDRGRPYEQYF,TGTGCCAGCAGCCGCTGGGACAGGGGGCGTCCCTACGAGCAGTACTTC
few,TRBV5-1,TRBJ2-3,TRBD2,CASSLDSGSPSGVF,TGCGCCAGCAGCTTGGATAGCGGGAGCCCGTCCGGTGTTTTT
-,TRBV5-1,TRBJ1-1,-,CASSMGADTEAFF,TGCGCCAGCAGCATGGGAGCTGACACTGAAGCTTTCTTT
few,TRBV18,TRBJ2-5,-,CASSPPWRQETQYF,TGTGCCAGCTCACCACCGTGGCGTCAAGAGACCCAGTACTTC
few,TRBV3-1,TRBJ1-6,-,CASSREGQMLGNSPLHF,TGTGCCAGCAGCCGTGAGGGCCAGATGTTGGGTAATTCACCCCTCCACTTT
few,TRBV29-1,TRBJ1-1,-,CSVVRIMNTEAFF,TGCAGCGTTGTTCGGATCATGAACACTGAAGCTTTCTTT
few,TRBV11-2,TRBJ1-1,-,CASSLSAGYTEAFF,TGTGCCAGCAGCTTAAGTGCGGGGTACACTGAAGCTTTCTTT
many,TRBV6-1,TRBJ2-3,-,CASKRQQSTDTQYF,TGTGCCAGCAAGCGTCAACAGAGCACAGATACGCAGTATTTT
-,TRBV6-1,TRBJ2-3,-,CASSPLGGTTDTQYF,TGTGCCAGCAGTCCGCTAGGGGGGACCACAGATACGCAGTATTTT
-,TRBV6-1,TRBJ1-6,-,CASTRRGDNSPLHF,TGTGCCAGCACCCGAAGGGGGGATAATTCACCCCTCCACTTT
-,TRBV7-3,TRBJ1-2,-,CASSLNIWDQSGYTF,TGTGCCAGCAGCTTAAATATCTGGGATCAGTCGGGCTACACCTTC
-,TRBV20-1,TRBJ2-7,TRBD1,CSAPDRAGEQYF,TGCAGTGCTCCAGACAGGGCTGGAGAGCAGTACTTC
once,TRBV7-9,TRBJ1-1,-,CASSLWATGNTEAFF,TGTGCCAGCAGCTTGTGGGCGACGGGGAACACTGAAGCTTTCTTT
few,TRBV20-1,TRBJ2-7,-,CSASHRFYEQYF,TGCAGTGCTAGTCACAGATTCTACGAGCAGTACTTC
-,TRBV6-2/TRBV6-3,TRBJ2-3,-,CASSYRTVGDTQYF,TGTGCCAGCAGTTATAGGACCGTTGGAGATACGCAGTATTTT
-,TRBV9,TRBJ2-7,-,CASSPFGTVSYEQYF,TGTGCCAGCAGCCCATTCGGGACGGTAAGCTACGAGCAGTACTTC
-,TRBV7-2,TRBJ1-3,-,CASSWRSGNTIYF,TGTGCCAGCAGCTGGAGGTCTGGAAACACCATATATTTT
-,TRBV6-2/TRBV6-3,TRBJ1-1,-,CASSYGEVRLRAFF,TGTGCCAGCAGTTATGGGGAGGTCCGCCTGAGAGCTTTCTTT
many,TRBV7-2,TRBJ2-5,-,CASSLAFRKETQYF,TGTGCCAGCAGCTTAGCGTTCAGGAAAGAGACCCAGTACTTC
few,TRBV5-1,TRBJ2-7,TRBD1,CASSKTGQGFSYEQYF,TGCGCCAGCAGCAAGACCGGACAGGGGTTCTCCTACGAGCAGTACTTC
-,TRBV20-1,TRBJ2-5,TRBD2,CSAAAGTRPETQYF,TGCAGTGCTGCCGCCGGGACTAGGCCCGAGACCCAGTACTTC
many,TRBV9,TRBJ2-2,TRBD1,CASSATTGAGELFF,TGTGCCAGCAGCGCAACGACAGGGGCCGGGGAGCTGTTTTTT